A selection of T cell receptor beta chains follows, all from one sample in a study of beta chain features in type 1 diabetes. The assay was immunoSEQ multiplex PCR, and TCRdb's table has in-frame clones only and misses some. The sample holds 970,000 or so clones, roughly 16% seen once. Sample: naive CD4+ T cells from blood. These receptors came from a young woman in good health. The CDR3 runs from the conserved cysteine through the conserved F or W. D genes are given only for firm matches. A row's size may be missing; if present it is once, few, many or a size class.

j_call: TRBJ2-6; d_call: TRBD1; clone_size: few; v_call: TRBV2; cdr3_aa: CASSIPRQGFTGANVLTF; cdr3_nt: TGTGCCAGCAGTATCCCGAGACAGGGCTTTACTGGGGCCAACGTCCTGACTTTC
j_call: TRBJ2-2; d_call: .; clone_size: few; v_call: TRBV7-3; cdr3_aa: CASSRSVATDLVTGELFF; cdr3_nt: TGTGCCAGCAGCAGGAGCGTGGCGACGGACTTAGTCACCGGGGAGCTGTTTTTT
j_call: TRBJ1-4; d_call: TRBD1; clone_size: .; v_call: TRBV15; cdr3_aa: CATSSTERTGLGELFF; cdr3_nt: TGTGCCACCAGCAGTACGGAAAGGACAGGGTTGGGGGAACTGTTTTTT
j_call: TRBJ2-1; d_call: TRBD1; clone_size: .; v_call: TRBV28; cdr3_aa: CASSPGGRSYNEQFF; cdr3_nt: TGTGCCAGCAGTCCAGGGGGTCGGTCATACAATGAGCAGTTCTTC
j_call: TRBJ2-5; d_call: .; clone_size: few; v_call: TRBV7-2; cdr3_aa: CASSSRTSRVGETQYF; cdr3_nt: TGTGCCAGCAGCTCGAGGACAAGCCGGGTAGGGGAGACCCAGTACTTC
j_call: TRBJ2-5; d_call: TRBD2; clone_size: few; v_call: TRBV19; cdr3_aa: CASSGGLARQETQYF; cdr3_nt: TGTGCCAGTAGTGGGGGACTAGCCCGCCAAGAGACCCAGTACTTC
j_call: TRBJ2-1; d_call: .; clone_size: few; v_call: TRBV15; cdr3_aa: CATSRARYNEQFF; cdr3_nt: TGTGCCACCAGCAGAGCCCGATACAATGAGCAGTTCTTC
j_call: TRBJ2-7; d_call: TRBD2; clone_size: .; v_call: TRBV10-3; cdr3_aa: CAIRTSGSEEQYF; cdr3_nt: TGTGCCATCAGAACTAGCGGTTCGGAAGAGCAGTACTTC
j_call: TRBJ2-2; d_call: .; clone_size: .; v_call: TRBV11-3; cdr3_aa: CASSLGGGGVLPTGELFF; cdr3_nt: TGTGCCAGCAGCTTAGGGGGTGGCGGAGTACTACCCACCGGGGAGCTGTTTTTT
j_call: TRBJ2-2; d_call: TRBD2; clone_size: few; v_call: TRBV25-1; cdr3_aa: CASSQINAGDGNTGELFF; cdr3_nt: TGTGCCAGCAGTCAAATAAACGCGGGGGACGGTAACACCGGGGAGCTGTTTTTT
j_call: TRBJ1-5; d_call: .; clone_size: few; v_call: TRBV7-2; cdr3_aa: CASSLRPFGLIGQPQHF; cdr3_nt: TGTGCCAGCAGCTTACGACCTTTTGGACTTATCGGTCAGCCCCAGCATTTT
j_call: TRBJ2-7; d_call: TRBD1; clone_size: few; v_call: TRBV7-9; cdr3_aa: CASSSWTGGREGEQYF; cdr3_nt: TGTGCCAGCAGCTCCTGGACAGGGGGCAGGGAGGGCGAGCAGTACTTC
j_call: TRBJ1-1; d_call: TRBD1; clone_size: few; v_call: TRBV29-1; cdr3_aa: CSVGWTGGEGMGTEAFF; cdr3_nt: TGCAGCGTTGGATGGACAGGGGGCGAGGGAATGGGGACTGAAGCTTTCTTT
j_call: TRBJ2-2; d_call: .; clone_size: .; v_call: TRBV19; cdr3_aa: CASSPDSNTGELFF; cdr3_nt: TGTGCCAGTAGTCCTGACAGTAACACCGGGGAGCTGTTTTTT
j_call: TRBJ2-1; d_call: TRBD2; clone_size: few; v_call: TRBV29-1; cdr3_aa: CSVGRLAGGPLQFF; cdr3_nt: TGCAGCGTTGGACGACTAGCGGGAGGGCCCTTACAGTTCTTC
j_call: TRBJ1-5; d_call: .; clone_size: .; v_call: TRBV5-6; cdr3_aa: CASSLGGDSNQPQHF; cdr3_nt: TGTGCCAGCAGCTTGGGAGGGGATAGCAATCAGCCCCAGCATTTT
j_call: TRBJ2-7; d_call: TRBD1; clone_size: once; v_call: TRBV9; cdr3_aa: CASSPGQGIGYEQYF; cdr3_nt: TGTGCCAGCAGCCCTGGACAGGGCATAGGCTACGAGCAGTACTTC
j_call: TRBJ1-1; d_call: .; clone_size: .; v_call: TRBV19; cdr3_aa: CASSIRAEAFF; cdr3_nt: TGTGCCAGTAGTATCCGGGCTGAAGCTTTCTTT
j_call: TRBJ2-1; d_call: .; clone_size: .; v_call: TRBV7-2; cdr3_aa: CASSETGAGYNEQFF; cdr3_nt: TGTGCCAGCAGCGAAACTGGCGCGGGATACAATGAGCAGTTCTTC
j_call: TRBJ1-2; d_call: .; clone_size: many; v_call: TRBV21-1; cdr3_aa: CASSFQGYGYTF; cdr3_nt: TGTGCCAGCAGCTTCCAGGGCTATGGCTACACCTTC
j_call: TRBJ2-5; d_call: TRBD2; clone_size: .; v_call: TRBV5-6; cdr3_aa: CASSWPSGSGETQYF; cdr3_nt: TGTGCCAGCAGCTGGCCTAGCGGGAGCGGGGAGACCCAGTACTTC
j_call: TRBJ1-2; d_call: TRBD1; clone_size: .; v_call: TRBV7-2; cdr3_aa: CASSTGDYGYTF; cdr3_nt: TGTGCCAGCAGCACAGGGGACTATGGCTACACCTTC
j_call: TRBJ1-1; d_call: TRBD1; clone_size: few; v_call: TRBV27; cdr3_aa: CASSRRTGQTEAFF; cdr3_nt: TGTGCCAGCAGCCGACGGACAGGGCAGACTGAAGCTTTCTTT
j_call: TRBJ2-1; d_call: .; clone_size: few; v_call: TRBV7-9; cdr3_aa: CACGPKGYNEQFF; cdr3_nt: TGTGCCTGCGGGCCCAAAGGGTACAATGAGCAGTTCTTC
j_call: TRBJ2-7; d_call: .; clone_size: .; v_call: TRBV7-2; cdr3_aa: CASSLLWPAYEQYF; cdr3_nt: TGTGCCAGCAGCTTACTCTGGCCTGCCTACGAGCAGTACTTC
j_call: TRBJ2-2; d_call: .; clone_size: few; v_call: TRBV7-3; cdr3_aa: CASSPRLREDAGLAKSTGELFF; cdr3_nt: TGTGCCAGCAGCCCTCGTTTAAGGGAGGACGCGGGTCTAGCGAAGAGCACCGGGGAGCTGTTTTTT
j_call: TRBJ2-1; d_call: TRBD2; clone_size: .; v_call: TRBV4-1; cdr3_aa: CASSQPPQASGTYNEQFF; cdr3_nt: TGCGCCAGCAGCCAACCACCCCAAGCTAGCGGGACATACAATGAGCAGTTCTTC
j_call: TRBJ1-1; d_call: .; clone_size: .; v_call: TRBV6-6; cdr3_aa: CASTLPTSGNTEAFF; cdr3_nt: TGTGCCAGCACCCTACCTACATCTGGGAACACTGAAGCTTTCTTT
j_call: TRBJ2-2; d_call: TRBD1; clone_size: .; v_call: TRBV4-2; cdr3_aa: CASSHDRVNTGELFF; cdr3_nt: TGTGCCAGCAGCCATGACAGGGTCAACACCGGGGAGCTGTTTTTT
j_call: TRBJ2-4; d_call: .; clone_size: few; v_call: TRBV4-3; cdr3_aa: CASSPRTGRQDIQYF; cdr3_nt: TGCGCCAGCAGCCCCCGAACAGGGAGGCAGGACATTCAGTACTTC
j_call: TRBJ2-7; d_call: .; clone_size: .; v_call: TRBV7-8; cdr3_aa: CASRFRDASYEQYF; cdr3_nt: TGTGCCAGCAGATTCCGGGACGCCTCCTACGAGCAGTACTTC
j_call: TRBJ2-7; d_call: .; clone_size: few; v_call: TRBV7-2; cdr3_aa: CASSLQGLGGEQYF; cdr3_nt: TGTGCCAGCAGCTTACAGGGTCTGGGCGGGGAGCAGTACTTC
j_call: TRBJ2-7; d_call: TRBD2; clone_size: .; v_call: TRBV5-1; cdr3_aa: CASKRSTSGSNYEQYF; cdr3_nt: TGCGCCAGCAAAAGATCGACTAGCGGGAGTAACTACGAGCAGTACTTC
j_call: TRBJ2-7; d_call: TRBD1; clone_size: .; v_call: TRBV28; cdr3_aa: CASRDRVSYEQYF; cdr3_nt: TGTGCCAGCAGGGACAGGGTCTCCTACGAGCAGTACTTC
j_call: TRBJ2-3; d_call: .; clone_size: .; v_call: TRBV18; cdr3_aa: CASSPGGGDTQYF; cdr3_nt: TGTGCCAGCTCACCAGGAGGAGGAGATACGCAGTATTTT
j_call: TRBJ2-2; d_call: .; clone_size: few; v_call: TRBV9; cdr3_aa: CASSVAAQTARSTGELFF; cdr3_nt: TGTGCCAGCAGCGTAGCTGCACAGACCGCGCGCAGCACCGGGGAGCTGTTTTTT
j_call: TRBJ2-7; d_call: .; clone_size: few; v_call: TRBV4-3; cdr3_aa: CASSQEPVTLYEQYF; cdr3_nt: TGCGCCAGCAGCCAAGAACCGGTCACCCTCTACGAGCAGTACTTC
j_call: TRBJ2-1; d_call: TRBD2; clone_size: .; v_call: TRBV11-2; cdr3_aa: CASSLVLAGVSNEQFF; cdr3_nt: TGTGCCAGCAGCTTAGTCCTAGCGGGAGTCTCCAATGAGCAGTTCTTC
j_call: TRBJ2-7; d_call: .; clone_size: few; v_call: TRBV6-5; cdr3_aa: CASSEQGGHEQYF; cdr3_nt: TGTGCCAGCAGTGAACAGGGAGGCCACGAGCAGTACTTC
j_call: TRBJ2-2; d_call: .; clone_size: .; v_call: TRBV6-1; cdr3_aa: CASSDSLGTGELFF; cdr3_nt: TGTGCCAGCAGTGACAGTTTGGGCACCGGGGAGCTGTTTTTT
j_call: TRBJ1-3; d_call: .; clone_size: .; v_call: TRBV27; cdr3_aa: CASSSSRGSGNTIYF; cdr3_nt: TGTGCCAGCAGTTCCTCCCGGGGGTCCGGAAACACCATATATTTT
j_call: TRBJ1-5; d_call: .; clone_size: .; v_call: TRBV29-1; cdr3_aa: CSVVLGGNQPQHF; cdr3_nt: TGCAGCGTTGTACTGGGTGGCAATCAGCCCCAGCATTTT
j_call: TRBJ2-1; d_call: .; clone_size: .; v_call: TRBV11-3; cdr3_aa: CASSLRHNEQFF; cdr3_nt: TGTGCCAGCAGCTTGAGGCACAATGAGCAGTTCTTC
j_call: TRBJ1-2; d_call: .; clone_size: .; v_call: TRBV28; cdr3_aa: CASSLLAGKYYGYTF; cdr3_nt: TGTGCCAGCAGTTTATTGGCAGGGAAATACTATGGCTACACCTTC
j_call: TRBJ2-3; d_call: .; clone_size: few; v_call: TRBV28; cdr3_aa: CASTEHAGRGDTQYF; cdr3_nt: TGTGCCAGCACGGAGCACGCGGGGAGAGGGGATACGCAGTATTTT
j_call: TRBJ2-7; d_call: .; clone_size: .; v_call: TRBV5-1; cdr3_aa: CASSPEDMSYEQYF; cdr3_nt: TGCGCCAGCAGCCCAGAGGACATGTCCTACGAGCAGTACTTC
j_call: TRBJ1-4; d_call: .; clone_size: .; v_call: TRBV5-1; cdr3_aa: CASSLSGPWEKLFF; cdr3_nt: TGCGCCAGCAGCTTGTCGGGGCCGTGGGAAAAACTGTTTTTT